Presented here are 30 T cell receptor beta chains from one specimen sequenced in a study of T-cell memory formation after mild COVID-19 (dated by TCRdb to the early 2020s). The library was built by means of 5' RACE. Sequencer: Illumina NovaSeq 6000. The public reads were reanalyzed by TCRdb: fastp trimming at Q25, MiXCR alignment, in-frame beta chains only. Each CDR3 protein appears once, grouped with its most common genes and DNA. For this sample there are fewer than 700,000 distinct CDR3 sequences; roughly 22% appear just once. Approximately 8.4% of the sample goes to the ten largest clones. Sequencing was done on a sample of PBMCs or a T cell subset sorted from them (not recorded which). Receptors were obtained from an adult woman who had mild COVID-19 (a few samples of this study predate the infection). The sample titles of this study are shuffled in the database, so cell type and time point are left out; the donor was told from shared clones.

The rearrangement joins TRBV7-9 to TRBJ1-2; D might be TRBD1 (5 bases). Germline V CDR1 and CDR2: SEHNR, FQNEAQ (reference sequence). V was trimmed by 4 bases and J by 4 bases, leaving 28 bases between them. The CDR3 runs to 19 residues. CDR3 protein: CASSSTEIRDSRKGYGYTF. CDR3 DNA sequence: TGTGCCAGCAGCTCTACGGAGATCCGGGACTCACGAAAGGGCTATGGCTACACCTTC.

The table lists this clonotype with many counts. J is TRBJ2-5 and V is TRBV5-1; tentatively, D is TRBD1 (6 bases). V dropped 4 bases and J dropped 6 bases, with 34 bases sitting between them. The CDR3 loop spans 20 amino acids. CDR1 SGHRS and CDR2 YFSETQ come from the germline V gene. The DNA for the CDR3 is TGCGCCAGCAGCGACACGGACCCTCAGGGGTGGAATGGATTGATGAAGACCCAGTACTTC. Translation: CASSDTDPQGWNGLMKTQYF.

This clonotype was found a few times. The V and J genes are TRBV29-1 and TRBJ2-5, with 8 bases matching TRBD2. V dropped 4 bases and J dropped 5; count of bases not matched to a gene: 6. Germline values: CDR1 SQVTM, CDR2 ANQGSEA. The CDR3 sequence is 13 residues long. This CDR3 is CSVVPGGMETQYF. The CDR3 DNA is TGCAGCGTTGTACCGGGAGGGATGGAGACCCAGTACTTC.

Only a few counts were recorded for this clonotype. The chain has TRBV20-1 and TRBJ2-7, with D unresolved. V lost 4 bases and J lost 0, with 16 bases in between. The CDR3 consists of 15 residues. The germline V gene has CDR1 DFQATT and CDR2 SNEGSKA (reference sequence). The CDR3 sequence: CSAKVPGKTSYEQYF. The CDR3, as DNA: TGCAGTGCTAAGGTCCCCGGCAAGACCTCCTACGAGCAGTACTTC.

The chain links TRBV19 to TRBJ1-3; no clear D. The CDR3 runs 12 residues. Trimming left V 5 bases short and J 3 bases short, with 5 bases between. The germline CDR1 and CDR2 sequences are LNHDA and SQIVND (reference sequence). CDR3 sequence: CASSWVGNTIYF. CDR3 nucleotides: TGTGCCAGTAGTTGGGTTGGAAACACCATATATTTT. Filled out from reference TRBV19 and TRBJ1-3, the complete variable domain reads DGGITQSPKYLFRKEGQNVTLSCEQNLNHDAMYWYRQDPGQGLRLIYYSQIVNDFQKGDIAEGYSVSREKKESFPLTVTSAQKNPTAFYLCASSWVGNTIYFGEGSWLTVV.

The V call is TRBV12-3 or TRBV12-4, the J call TRBJ2-7, with D perhaps TRBD2 (5 bases). The CDR3 is 15 residues long. V was trimmed by 4 bases and J by 5 bases, leaving 18 bases between them. The CDR3 DNA is TGTGCCAGCAGTTCCCACCAAATATGGGGAGACGAGCAGTACTTC. Translating it yields CASSSHQIWGDEQYF.

This clonotype was detected only a few times. The chain is built from TRBV28 and TRBJ2-3; TRBD2 is a possible D gene (6 bases). There are 15 residues in the CDR3. Looked up from germline, CDR1 is MDHEN and CDR2 is SYDVKM. Trimming removed 7 bases at V and 2 bases at J, with 16 bases between. The CDR3 coding sequence is TGTGCCAGCAATCTAGGGCTAGCGATCACAGATACGCAGTATTTT. This translates into CASNLGLAITDTQYF.

The rearrangement uses TRBV12-3 or TRBV12-4 and TRBJ1-1; perhaps TRBD1 as D (5 bases). V lost 5 bases, J lost 3 bases, and 13 bases lay in between. CDR3 length: 14 amino acids. CDR3 amino acids: CASSLLGRDTEAFF. The CDR3 region has the DNA TGTGCCAGCAGTCTATTGGGGCGAGACACTGAAGCTTTCTTT.

The sample holds a few counts of this clonotype. This chain joins TRBV18 and TRBJ2-7, with D perhaps assigned TRBD1 or TRBD2 (5 bases each). The CDR3 length is 13 residues. Trimming removed 6 bases at V and 5 bases at J, with 14 bases between. Germline CDR1 reads KGHSH; CDR2 reads LQKENI. In DNA form, the CDR3 reads TGTGCCAGCTCCCGCCCTCAGGGAGACGAGCAGTACTTC. This encodes CASSRPQGDEQYF.

Here the CDR3 reads CAWSEGGAKDTQYF. In DNA form, the CDR3 reads TGTGCCTGGAGTGAGGGAGGAGCTAAAGATACGCAGTATTTT. The chain uses TRBV30 and TRBJ2-3; possible D gene TRBD2, 6 bases. With 1 base removed from V and 5 bases from J, the gap between germline ends came to 13 bases. The CDR3 contains 14 residues. Germline V lookup: CDR1 GTSNPN, CDR2 SVGIG (reference sequence).

V and J are TRBV12-3 or TRBV12-4 and TRBJ2-5; D unclear. V was clipped by 2 bases and J by 4 bases, with 11 bases between them. The CDR3 is 14 amino acids. For the CDR3, the DNA is TGTGCCAGCAGTTTAATTGCGACACCAGAGACCCAGTACTTC. This gives the protein CASSLIATPETQYF.

This rearrangement joins TRBV29-1 to TRBJ2-3; TRBD2 is a possible D gene (5 bases). The CDR3 has 13 amino acids. V lost 5 bases to trimming and J lost 3 bases, with 12 bases between them. The germline CDR1 and CDR2 sequences are SQVTM and ANQGSEA. In DNA form, the CDR3 reads TGCAGCGTTAATCTTAGAGGGACAGATACGCAGTATTTT. Protein: CSVNLRGTDTQYF.

V usage is TRBV18 and J usage is TRBJ2-7, with TRBD1 as a possible D gene (5 bases). Germline V gives CDR1 KGHSH, CDR2 LQKENI. V lost 2 bases and J lost 3, with 11 bases in between. This CDR3 contains 14 residues. The CDR3 loop is CASSPRTGHYEQYF. The CDR3 DNA follows: TGTGCCAGCTCACCAAGAACCGGACACTACGAGCAGTACTTC.

This clonotype was seen only a few times. DNA of the CDR3: TGTGCCAGCAGTTTATCCTTAGACTCCTATAATTCACCCCTCCACTTT. Its protein product is CASSLSLDSYNSPLHF. The gene calls are TRBV27 and TRBJ1-6; no reliable D call. V lost 0 bases to trimming and J lost 0 bases, with 6 bases between them. CDR1 MNHEY and CDR2 SMNVEV come from the germline V gene (reference sequence). The CDR3 is made up of 16 amino acids.

This clonotype was found a few times. The V gene is TRBV12-3 or TRBV12-4, the J gene TRBJ1-1; D call uncertain. Trimming stripped 6 bases from V and 4 bases from J, with 9 bases between. The CDR3 totals 12 residues. CDR3 protein: CASSVLGTEAFF. The DNA for the CDR3 is TGTGCCAGCAGCGTACTAGGCACTGAAGCTTTCTTT.

This sequence joins TRBV5-5 and TRBJ1-1, with 8 bases identical to TRBD1. CDR3 length: 15 amino acids. Looked up from germline, CDR1 is SGHKS and CDR2 is YYEKEE (reference sequence). V dropped 4 bases and J dropped 3; count of bases not matched to a gene: 8. CDR3 DNA sequence: TGTGCCAGCAGCCCTGGACCAGGGGGCCACACTGAAGCTTTCTTT. It is translated as CASSPGPGGHTEAFF. Full variable domain (missing parts from reference TRBV5-5 and TRBJ1-1): DAGVTQSPTHLIKTRGQQVTLRCSPISGHKSVSWYQQVLGQGPQFIFQYYEKEERGRGNFPDRFSARQFPNYSSELNVNALLLGDSALYLCASSPGPGGHTEAFFGQGTRLTVV.

This clonotype has a handful of counts. The J gene is TRBJ1-5, the V gene TRBV7-8, with D perhaps matching TRBD1 (5 bases). This CDR3 is 18 amino acids long. Trimming removed 3 bases at V and 4 bases at J, with 22 bases between. Germline CDR1 reads SGHVS; CDR2 reads FQNEAQ. CDR3 region: CASSFGDSRINPNQPQHF. Here the CDR3 DNA reads TGTGCCAGCAGCTTTGGCGACAGTCGTATCAATCCAAATCAGCCCCAGCATTTT.

This rearrangement joins TRBV20-1 to TRBJ2-3, with TRBD2 matching over 8 bases. J was trimmed by 1 base and V by 5 bases; bases with no gene match: 5. Per the germline V gene, CDR1 is DFQATT and CDR2 is SNEGSKA (reference sequence). The CDR3 loop spans 14 amino acids. The DNA for the CDR3 is TGCAGTGCTTATTTAGCGGGACGCACAGATACGCAGTATTTT. Protein sequence: CSAYLAGRTDTQYF.

This clonotype has ten or more counts. This chain uses TRBV2 with TRBJ2-1, with D perhaps TRBD1 or TRBD2 (7 bases each). The germline V gene encodes CDR1 SNHLY and CDR2 FYNNEI. This CDR3 has 17 residues. Deletions cut 4 bases from V and 4 bases from J, with 20 bases between. The CDR3 region has the DNA TGTGCCAGCAGTGGTCCCAGGGGGGGCATGAGATACAATGAGCAGTTCTTC. Amino acids: CASSGPRGGMRYNEQFF. The entire variable domain, with the rest obtained from reference TRBV2 and TRBJ2-1, is as follows: EPEVTQTPSHQVTQMGQEVILRCVPISNHLYFYWYRQILGQKVEFLVSFYNNEISEKSEIFDDQFSVERPDGSNFTLKIRSTKLEDSAMYFCASSGPRGGMRYNEQFFGPGTRLTVL.

This clonotype was counted a few times. The gene calls are TRBV6-2 or TRBV6-3 and TRBJ2-5, with TRBD1 matching 7 bases. Unmatched junction bases numbered 7, after V lost 4 bases and J lost 2 bases. Germline CDR1 and CDR2: MNHEY and SVGEGT. This CDR3 comprises 15 residues. The CDR3 spells CASSSYRTGQETQYF. The CDR3, as DNA: TGTGCCAGCAGTTCCTATCGGACAGGACAAGAGACCCAGTACTTC.

This clonotype was found a few times. The chain combines TRBV4-2 with TRBJ2-6, with unresolved D. V lost 0 bases to trimming and J lost 1 base, with 13 bases between them. The CDR3 totals 18 residues. Per the germline V gene, CDR1 is LGHNA and CDR2 is YNFKEQ. CDR3 sequence: CASSQDLAINSGANVLTF. CDR3 DNA sequence: TGTGCCAGCAGCCAAGATCTGGCTATCAATTCTGGGGCCAACGTCCTGACTTTC.

A few counts support this clonotype. The CDR3 sequence: CASSQEYRGGYEQYF. CDR3 nucleotide sequence: TGCGCCAGCAGCCAAGAATACAGGGGTGGGTACGAGCAGTACTTC. The chain employs TRBV4-1 and TRBJ2-7, with 7 bases matching TRBD1. With 0 bases clipped from V and 4 bases from J, the junction kept 6 bases outside the gene matches. Germline V gives CDR1 MGHRA, CDR2 YSYEKL. CDR3 length: 15 amino acids.

This clonotype was seen many times. The chain uses TRBV6-2 or TRBV6-3 and TRBJ2-7; D not certain. Germline values: CDR1 MNHEY, CDR2 SVGEGT. Trimming cost V 2 bases and J 0 bases, with 8 bases left between them. This CDR3 has 14 residues. The CDR3 sequence is CASSYDPSSYEQYF. The CDR3 nucleotides are TGTGCCAGCAGTTACGACCCCAGCTCCTACGAGCAGTACTTC.

This clonotype came up a few times. V gene TRBV10-3 combines with J gene TRBJ2-3, with no clear D. The CDR3 is 14 amino acids. V lost 4 bases to trimming and J lost 3 bases, with 11 bases between them. Looked up from germline, CDR1 is ENHRY and CDR2 is SYGVKD. The CDR3 DNA follows: TGTGCCATCAGTGGTTCGGCTCTAACAGATACGCAGTATTTT. Translating it yields CAISGSALTDTQYF.

There are many counts of this clonotype. The V gene is TRBV10-3, the J gene TRBJ2-1; D is perhaps TRBD2 (5 bases). CDR3 length: 11 residues. Trimming shortened V by 3 bases and J by 12 bases, and 9 bases separated the two germline ends. Germline CDR1 and CDR2: ENHRY and SYGVKD. The CDR3 DNA reads as TGTGCCATCAGTGACGGGATCGGGCAGTTCTTC. It is translated as CAISDGIGQFF.

The chain employs TRBV5-5 and TRBJ1-5; 9 positions agree with TRBD1. V dropped 6 bases and J dropped 6; count of bases not matched to a gene: 10. The CDR3 covers 15 residues. Germline lookup yields CDR1 SGHKS and CDR2 YYEKEE (reference sequence). DNA of the CDR3: TGTGCCAGCACCCGGACAGGGGTGAGAGGTCAGCCCCAGCATTTT. Amino acids: CASTRTGVRGQPQHF.

In this sample, this clonotype turned up a few times. This sequence joins TRBV4-2 and TRBJ1-2, with a possible D match to TRBD1 (6 bases). CDR3 size: 17 residues. V was cut by 5 bases and J by 8 bases, with 27 bases left in between. CDR1 and CDR2 from the germline V gene are LGHNA and YNFKEQ. CDR3 region: CASSVRMAGVPSGGYTF. The CDR3 nucleotides read TGTGCCAGCAGCGTAAGGATGGCAGGGGTCCCCTCGGGGGGCTACACCTTC.

There are a few counts of this clonotype. This chain joins TRBV12-3 or TRBV12-4 and TRBJ2-5; D gene unclear. V was pared by 3 bases and J by 5 bases, with 13 bases between. This CDR3 has 14 residues. CDR3 in DNA: TGTGCCAGCAGTTTGACCCGTAACAGTGAGACCCAGTACTTC. It codes for CASSLTRNSETQYF.

This clonotype occurred a few times. DNA for the CDR3: TGTGCCAGCACCGGCTCGGACTATTTGAAAGCTTTCTTT. Translated: CASTGSDYLKAFF. The chain recombines TRBV12-3 or TRBV12-4 with TRBJ1-1, with D hard to call. This CDR3 is built from 13 residues. V gave up 7 bases and J gave up 9 bases, with 18 bases separating them.

This clonotype has a count of ten or more. The chain has TRBV20-1 and TRBJ2-1; the match to TRBD2 covers 9 bases. CDR1 is DFQATT and CDR2 is SNEGSKA in the germline V gene (reference sequence). This CDR3 has 14 residues. The junction had 12 bases not matched to a gene; V was cut back by 8 bases and J by 7 bases. CDR3 region: CSSRRAGGSNEQFF. CDR3 DNA: TGCAGTTCCAGGAGGGCGGGAGGGAGTAATGAGCAGTTCTTC.